The rows below give T cell receptor beta chains drawn from one sample of a study of blood T cell repertoires in COVID-19. TCRdb's copy holds only in-frame clones and misses some; the assay was immunoSEQ multiplex PCR. The sample lists 190,000 or so clones, more than 75% occurring once. Specimen: peripheral blood. Every receptor here comes from a woman in her late teens or twenties who had recovered from COVID-19. Each CDR3 is given with its conserved first and last residue. The D gene is left open where the match is weak. Size is stated for part of the rows, as once, few or many counts, or as a class when the clone is expanded.

>TRBJ1-2|TRBV7-9|-|-
TGTGCCAGCAGCTTAAATACAGACAGGCTCTACGGCTACACCTTC
CASSLNTDRLYGYTF
>TRBJ2-3|TRBV6-4|TRBD1|-
TGTGCCAGCAGTGTGGGACAGCTCACAGATACGCAGTATTTT
CASSVGQLTDTQYF
>TRBJ2-2|TRBV19|-|-
TGTGCCAGTACTCTGGAGCCGGGGGGCCTAAACACCGGGGAGCTGTTTTTT
CASTLEPGGLNTGELFF
>TRBJ2-5|TRBV9|TRBD2|few
TGTGCCAGCAGCGGAGGACTAGCGGGGTTAGAGACCCAGTACTTC
CASSGGLAGLETQYF
>TRBJ2-5|TRBV6-2/TRBV6-3|-|-
TGTGCCAGCAGCCAGGGGAGGGGAGAGACCCAGTACTTC
CASSQGRGETQYF
>TRBJ2-7|TRBV25-1|TRBD1|once
TGTGCCAGCAGGAAGGGACAGGGTTCCTACGAGCAGTACTTC
CASRKGQGSYEQYF
>TRBJ2-5|TRBV4-3|TRBD2|-
TGCGCCAGCAGCCGAAACCTGCTAGCGGGGGGTCCAGAGACCCAGTACTTC
CASSRNLLAGGPETQYF
>TRBJ1-1|TRBV5-4|-|-
TGTGCCAGCAGCAGAGACCGGGACACTGAAGCTTTCTTT
CASSRDRDTEAFF
>TRBJ2-3|TRBV7-9|-|-
TGTGCCAGCAGCCCGGGTTCAGTGGAGGGAACCGATACGCAGTATTTT
CASSPGSVEGTDTQYF
>TRBJ1-2|TRBV7-5|-|-
TGTGTCAGAAGCTTACCCCCGGGTGGCTACACCTTC
CVRSLPPGGYTF
>TRBJ2-4|TRBV6-2/TRBV6-3|TRBD1|-
TGTGCCAGCAGTTTGATTACAGGGGGCTTGGACATTCAGTACTTC
CASSLITGGLDIQYF
>TRBJ1-6|TRBV6-5|TRBD1|-
TGTGCCAGCAGTTCCACAGGGGAACGGGGTTCACCCCTCCACTTT
CASSSTGERGSPLHF
>TRBJ2-3|TRBV5-1|TRBD2|-
TGCGCCAGCAGCTCTGGACTAGCCGCAGATACGCAGTATTTT
CASSSGLAADTQYF
>TRBJ1-6|TRBV14|-|-
TGTGCCAGCAGCCTCGTAGCAGGGGTCAATTCACCCCTCCACTTT
CASSLVAGVNSPLHF
>TRBJ1-3|TRBV7-2|-|-
TGTGCCAGCAGCTTATCTCCCAGCTCTGGAAACACCATATATTTT
CASSLSPSSGNTIYF
>TRBJ1-4|TRBV7-9|-|-
TGTGCCAGCAGCTTAACAGTTTCTAATGAAAAACTGTTTTTT
CASSLTVSNEKLFF
>TRBJ1-6|TRBV19|-|-
TGTGCCAGTAGTACAACTTACAGGGTTTCACCCCTCCACTTT
CASSTTYRVSPLHF
>TRBJ1-3|TRBV2|TRBD1|-
TGTGCCAGCAGTTCCGGACAGGGACCTGGAAACACCATATATTTT
CASSSGQGPGNTIYF
>TRBJ2-3|TRBV29-1|TRBD2|-
TGCAGCGTTGAAGATGGACTAGCGACTAGCACAGATACGCAGTATTTT
CSVEDGLATSTDTQYF
>TRBJ2-2|TRBV9|-|-
TGTGCCAGCAGCGTAGGGACAACGAACACCGGGGAGCTGTTTTTT
CASSVGTTNTGELFF
>TRBJ2-1|TRBV7-3|TRBD1|-
TGTGCCAGCAGCCTTGACAGGGGAAACAATGAGCAGTTCTTC
CASSLDRGNNEQFF
>TRBJ2-1|TRBV7-3|-|-
TGTGCCAGCAGCTTAAGGGGCTTTACCGGTGAGCAGTTCTTC
CASSLRGFTGEQFF
>TRBJ2-3|TRBV4-3|TRBD2|-
TGCGCCAGCAGCCAAGGGTTTATCAGGCCACTAGCGGGAATCACAGATACGCAGTATTTT
CASSQGFIRPLAGITDTQYF
>TRBJ2-2|TRBV2|TRBD1|-
TGTGCCAGCAGTGGACAGGGGGTGGGGACCGGGGAGCTGTTTTTT
CASSGQGVGTGELFF
>TRBJ2-1|TRBV4-2|-|-
TGTGCCAGCAGCCAGGCTTATGAGCAGTTCTTC
CASSQAYEQFF
>TRBJ2-3|TRBV5-1|-|-
TGCGCCAGCAGCTTGGTTCAGGGTGGTGAAGATACGCAGTATTTT
CASSLVQGGEDTQYF
>TRBJ2-1|TRBV6-2/TRBV6-3|-|-
TGTGCCAGCAGTTACGACAGGCCTTTTGATGAGCAGTTCTTC
CASSYDRPFDEQFF
>TRBJ2-7|TRBV6-1|-|-
TGTGCCAGCAGTGAAAGGAGGTCTTCCTACGAGCAGTACTTC
CASSERRSSYEQYF
>TRBJ1-2|TRBV7-2|-|-
TGTGCCAGCAGCCCCCTGGTGCCGGGGGGCGACTATGGCTACACCTTC
CASSPLVPGGDYGYTF
>TRBJ1-2|TRBV7-9|-|few
TGTGCCAGCAGCTTAGATGGTTCGGGAACCTATGGCTACACCTTC
CASSLDGSGTYGYTF
>TRBJ1-1|TRBV18|-|-
TGTGCCAGCTCACCACGCGGGGGGAGGAACACTGAAGCTTTCTTT
CASSPRGGRNTEAFF
>TRBJ1-2|TRBV7-2|-|many
TGTGCCAGCAGCCCGGGGGGGTATGGCTACACCTTC
CASSPGGYGYTF
>TRBJ2-2|TRBV5-1|-|-
TGCGCCAGCAGCTCAATGGTGCCCAGCGGGCTGTTTTTT
CASSSMVPSGLFF
>TRBJ1-2|TRBV6-2/TRBV6-3|TRBD1|-
TGTGCCAGCAGCCCGGGAGCTAACAGGGGAGACTATGGCTACACCTTC
CASSPGANRGDYGYTF
>TRBJ2-2|TRBV29-1|-|-
TGCAGCGCTCGCGCCCTCGGGGAGCTGTTTTTT
CSARALGELFF
>TRBJ1-1|TRBV5-1|-|-
TGCGCCAGCAGCTTGGGTGGGGCCACTGAAGCTTTCTTT
CASSLGGATEAFF
>TRBJ1-4|TRBV2|-|once
TGTGCCAGCAGGTGGACAGCTGCAACTAATGAAAAACTGTTTTTT
CASRWTAATNEKLFF
>TRBJ1-1|TRBV7-2|-|once
TGTGCCAGCAGCTTAGGGGGCTTGAACACTGAAGCTTTCTTT
CASSLGGLNTEAFF
>TRBJ1-2|TRBV11-2|-|-
TGTGCCAGCAGCTTAGATACAGGGCCGCTTAACTATGGCTACACCTTC
CASSLDTGPLNYGYTF
>TRBJ2-5|TRBV25-1|-|-
TGTGCCAGCAGTGATTCGGAGACCCAGTACTTC
CASSDSETQYF
>TRBJ2-2|TRBV6-5|-|-
TGTGCCGCGCGGGGTGCCGGGGAGCTGTTTTTT
CAARGAGELFF
>TRBJ1-1|TRBV7-9|-|-
TGTGCCAGCAGCCCTACAGGGCTGAACACTGAAGCTTTCTTT
CASSPTGLNTEAFF